What follows is one T cell receptor beta chain and its context. RNA was extracted from bulk tissue without any cell sorting. The sample originates from a study of tumor and adjacent non-tumor tissue in lung cancer. The CDR3 runs to 13 residues. Germline-derived CDR1 and CDR2 are SGHNT and YENEEA. V gave up 10 bases and J gave up 5 bases, with 18 bases separating them. TCRbeta libraries were built with three rounds of nested PCR, modified from ARM-PCR. TCRdb itself ran the multiplex PCR reads through MiXCR, one entry per CDR3 protein. The profile covers some 74,000 distinct CDR3 sequences, with roughly two thirds appearing a single time and 8% to 9.5% taken by the ten largest.

This receptor was taken from a woman aged 40 to 50 with non-small cell lung cancer. This sequence joins TRBV11-3 and TRBJ2-7; no clear D gene. Input material: lung tumor tissue. The CDR3: CANSPGPVNEQYF. The CDR3 DNA reads TGTGCCAACAGTCCCGGACCAGTCAACGAGCAGTACTTC.